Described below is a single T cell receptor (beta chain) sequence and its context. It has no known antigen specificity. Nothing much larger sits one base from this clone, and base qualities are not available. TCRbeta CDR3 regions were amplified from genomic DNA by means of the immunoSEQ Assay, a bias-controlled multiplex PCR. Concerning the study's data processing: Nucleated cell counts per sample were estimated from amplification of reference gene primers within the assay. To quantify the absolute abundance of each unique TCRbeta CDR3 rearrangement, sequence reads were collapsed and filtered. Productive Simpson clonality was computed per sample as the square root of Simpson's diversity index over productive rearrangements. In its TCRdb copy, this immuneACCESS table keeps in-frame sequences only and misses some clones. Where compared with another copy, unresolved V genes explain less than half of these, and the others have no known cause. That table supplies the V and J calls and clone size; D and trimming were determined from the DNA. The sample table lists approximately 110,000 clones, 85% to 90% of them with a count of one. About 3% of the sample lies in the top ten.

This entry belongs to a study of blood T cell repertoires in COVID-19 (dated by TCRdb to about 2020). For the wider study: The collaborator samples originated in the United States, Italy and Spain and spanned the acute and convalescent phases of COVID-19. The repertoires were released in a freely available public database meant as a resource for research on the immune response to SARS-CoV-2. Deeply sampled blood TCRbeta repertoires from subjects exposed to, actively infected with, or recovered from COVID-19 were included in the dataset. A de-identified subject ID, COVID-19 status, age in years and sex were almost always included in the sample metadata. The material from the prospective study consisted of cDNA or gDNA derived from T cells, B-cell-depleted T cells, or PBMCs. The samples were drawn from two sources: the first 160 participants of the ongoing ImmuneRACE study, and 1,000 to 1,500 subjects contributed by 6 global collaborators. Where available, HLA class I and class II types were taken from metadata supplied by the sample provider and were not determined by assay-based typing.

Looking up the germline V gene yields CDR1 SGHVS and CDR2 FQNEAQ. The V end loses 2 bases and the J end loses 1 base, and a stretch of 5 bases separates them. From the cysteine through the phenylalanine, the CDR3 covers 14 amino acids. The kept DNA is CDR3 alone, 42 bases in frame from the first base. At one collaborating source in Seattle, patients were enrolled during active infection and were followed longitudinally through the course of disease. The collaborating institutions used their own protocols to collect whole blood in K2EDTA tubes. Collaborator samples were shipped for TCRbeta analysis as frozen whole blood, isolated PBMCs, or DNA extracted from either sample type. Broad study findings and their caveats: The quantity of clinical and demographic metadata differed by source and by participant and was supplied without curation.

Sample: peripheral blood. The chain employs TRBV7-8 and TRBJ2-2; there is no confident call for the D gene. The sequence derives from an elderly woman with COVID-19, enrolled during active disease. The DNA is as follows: TGTGCCAGCAGCTTACCTTGGAACACCGGGGAGCTGTTTTTT. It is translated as CASSLPWNTGELFF.